These 28 T cell receptor beta chains were sequenced from one sample in a study of T cell responses to AZD1222 COVID-19 vaccine. Sequencing was performed with immunoSEQ multiplex PCR; in TCRdb, only in-frame clones are kept and a portion is missing. Of roughly 100,000 clones listed, about 90% are singletons. Here the sequenced sample was peripheral blood, taken on day 0 of AZD1222 vaccination. These receptors all stem from an adult in good health.

The chain is built from TRBV28 and TRBJ1-5; possibly TRBD1 for D (6 bases). CDR1 is MDHEN, CDR2 SYDVKM, per germline. The CDR3 sequence is 14 residues long. Between the trimmed V and J ends, which lost 2 bases and 1 base, there was a span of 6 bases. The CDR3 loop is CASSLGGSNQPQHF. The CDR3 DNA is TGTGCCAGCAGTTTAGGGGGCAGCAATCAGCCCCAGCATTTT.

The V call is TRBV5-4, the J call TRBJ2-1; tentatively, D is TRBD1 (6 bases). CDR1 and CDR2 from the germline V gene are SGHNT and YYREEE (reference sequence). V shed 1 base and J shed 5 bases, with 7 bases lying between them. The CDR3 spans 13 residues. CDR3 amino acids: CASSLNRDNEQFF. The CDR3 DNA sequence: TGTGCCAGCAGCTTGAACAGGGACAATGAGCAGTTCTTC.

V is TRBV18 and J is TRBJ1-6; no clear D. This CDR3 comprises 12 residues. V was cut by 0 bases and J by 7 bases, with 1 base left in between. Germline CDR1 and CDR2: KGHSH and LQKENI. The CDR3 loop reads CASSPPNSPLHF. In DNA form, the CDR3 reads TGTGCCAGCTCACCACCCAATTCACCCCTCCACTTT.

The chain employs TRBV11-2 and TRBJ1-1; 9 nucleotides agree with TRBD1. Germline V lookup: CDR1 SGHAT, CDR2 FQNNGV. The CDR3 runs 14 residues. V dropped 1 base and J dropped 7; count of bases not matched to a gene: 4. This chain's CDR3 is CASSLGTGVFEAFF. For the CDR3, the DNA is TGTGCCAGCAGCTTAGGGACAGGGGTTTTTGAAGCTTTCTTT.

This rearrangement joins TRBV7-2 to TRBJ2-1; 12 bases align to TRBD2. Trimming cost V 5 bases and J 8 bases; bases outside gene matches: 7. The CDR3 is made up of 15 amino acids. Looked up from germline, CDR1 is SGHTA and CDR2 is FQGNSA. Here the CDR3 DNA reads TGTGCCAGCAGCCCCGGGGCTAGCGGGAGGGATGAGCAGTTCTTC. It specifies CASSPGASGRDEQFF. The whole variable domain, filled in from reference TRBV7-2 and TRBJ2-1, reads GAGVSQSPSNKVTEKGKDVELRCDPISGHTALYWYRQSLGQGLEFLIYFQGNSAPDKSGLPSDRFSAERTGGSVSTLTIQRTQQEDSAVYLCASSPGASGRDEQFFGPGTRLTVL.

V usage is TRBV6-5 and J usage is TRBJ2-7, with D perhaps matching TRBD2 (6 bases). In germline, CDR1 is MNHEY, CDR2 SVGAGI. The CDR3 loop spans 13 amino acids. V lost 4 bases, J lost 6 bases, and 13 bases lay in between. This CDR3 reads CASSFPGRSEQYF. CDR3 coding DNA: TGTGCCAGCAGTTTTCCAGGGAGGAGCGAGCAGTACTTC.

The chain uses TRBV28 and TRBJ1-4, with D possibly being TRBD1 (5 bases). Germline CDR1 MDHEN, CDR2 SYDVKM. The CDR3 runs 15 residues. Trimming took 3 bases from V and 6 from J, leaving 14 bases between them. The CDR3 coding sequence is TGTGCCAGCAGTTTTGCGGGGGGGGAATATGAAAAACTGTTTTTT. Its protein is CASSFAGGEYEKLFF.

The J gene is TRBJ1-2, the V gene TRBV27, with 12 bases lining up with TRBD1. CDR3 length equals 15 residues. With 5 bases clipped from V and 5 bases from J, the junction kept 6 bases outside the gene matches. CDR1 and CDR2 from the germline V gene are MNHEY and SMNVEV (reference sequence). The CDR3 spells CASSPGTGGRYGYTF. The CDR3 DNA sequence: TGTGCCAGCAGTCCCGGGACAGGGGGCAGGTATGGCTACACCTTC.

This chain connects TRBV18 to TRBJ2-2; no clear D gene. CDR1 and CDR2 (germline): KGHSH, LQKENI. Trimming shortened V by 6 bases and J by 5 bases, and 7 bases separated the two germline ends. The CDR3 length is 12 residues. CDR3 sequence: CASSVITGELFF. The CDR3 coding sequence is TGTGCCAGCTCCGTGATTACCGGGGAGCTGTTTTTT.

This chain connects TRBV18 to TRBJ2-5; D is undetermined. Trimming pared 6 bases from V and 5 bases from J, leaving 16 bases between. CDR1 KGHSH and CDR2 LQKENI come from the germline V gene. This CDR3 is 14 amino acids long. The CDR3 nucleotides read TGTGCCAGCTCCCAAGGAAAAGGGAAGGAGACCCAGTACTTC. It yields the protein CASSQGKGKETQYF.

The chain uses TRBV6-5 and TRBJ1-3; 7 nucleotides agree with TRBD1. The germline V gene encodes CDR1 MNHEY and CDR2 SVGAGI. V was pared by 7 bases and J by 4 bases, with 7 bases of the junction left unmatched. There are 14 residues in the CDR3. CDR3 in amino acids: CASTPGGRGNTIYF. CDR3 sequence (DNA): TGTGCCAGCACCCCAGGGGGGAGGGGAAACACCATATATTTT.

The chain combines TRBV7-9 with TRBJ2-1, with a weak D call TRBD1 (7 bases). This CDR3 is built from 15 residues. Trimming removed 7 bases at V and 0 bases at J, with 13 bases between. From germline, CDR1 is SEHNR and CDR2 FQNEAQ (reference sequence). The CDR3 coding sequence is TGTGCCAGCACCGCAGGGGGGAGCTCCTACAATGAGCAGTTCTTC. It is translated as CASTAGGSSYNEQFF.

The V and J genes are TRBV5-4 and TRBJ2-5, with D unresolved. The V end was cut by 2 bases, the J end by 5 bases, with 13 bases between. Germline V gene sequence: CDR1 SGHNT, CDR2 YYREEE (reference sequence). This CDR3 is 14 amino acids long. The CDR3 DNA sequence: TGTGCCAGCAGCTTTCGGACGGATGGGGAGACCCAGTACTTC. Residues: CASSFRTDGETQYF.

The J gene is TRBJ1-2, the V gene TRBV28; 9 bases agree with TRBD1. This CDR3 is built from 17 residues. Germline V gene sequence: CDR1 MDHEN, CDR2 SYDVKM. With 6 bases clipped from V and 3 bases from J, the junction kept 14 bases outside the gene matches. This CDR3 is CASSPGGQGPLDYGYTF. The CDR3 bases are TGTGCCAGCAGCCCAGGGGGACAGGGCCCTCTGGACTATGGCTACACCTTC.

This clone turned up a few times. The J gene is TRBJ1-5, the V gene TRBV15; TRBD1 matches 9 bases. The J segment lost 6 bases and the V segment lost 8 bases, leaving 2 bases of the junction unmatched. Germline loops: CDR1 LNHNV, CDR2 YYDKDF (reference sequence). This CDR3 has 12 amino acids. The CDR3 bases are TGTGCCACCGGACAGGGGACTCAGCCCCAGCATTTT. Its protein product is CATGQGTQPQHF. The whole variable domain, remainder taken from reference TRBV15 and TRBJ1-5, is DAMVIQNPRYQVTQFGKPVTLSCSQTLNHNVMYWYQQKSSQAPKLLFHYYDKDFNNEADTPDNFQSRRPNTSFCFLDIRSPGLGDTAMYLCATGQGTQPQHFGDGTRLSIL.

J is TRBJ2-7 and V is TRBV5-1, with 9 positions matching TRBD1. V shed 3 bases and J 2 bases; nucleotides not matched to a gene: 9. The CDR3 totals 16 residues. Per the germline V gene, CDR1 is SGHRS and CDR2 is YFSETQ. The CDR3 spells CASSWTQGQGTYEQYF. The CDR3 coding sequence is TGCGCCAGCAGCTGGACCCAAGGACAGGGGACCTACGAGCAGTACTTC.

This clone has more than one count but fewer than ten. The gene calls are TRBV7-9 and TRBJ2-7, with D maybe TRBD1 (5 bases). From germline, CDR1 is SEHNR and CDR2 FQNEAQ (reference sequence). This CDR3 contains 11 residues. V was clipped by 5 bases and J by 7 bases, with 9 bases between them. For the CDR3, the DNA is TGTGCCAGCAGCGAAGGGGTGGAGCAGTACTTC. It yields the protein CASSEGVEQYF.

This chain connects TRBV27 to TRBJ1-2; 7 positions match TRBD1. Trimming at V came to 4 bases and at J to 7 bases, leaving 9 bases not matched to a gene. The CDR3 is made up of 14 amino acids. Germline V gene sequence: CDR1 MNHEY, CDR2 SMNVEV (reference sequence). CDR3 DNA sequence: TGTGCCAGCAGTTCGACGACAGGGACCAGTGGCTACACCTTC. Its protein product is CASSSTTGTSGYTF.

This chain uses TRBV5-1 with TRBJ2-1; TRBD1 or TRBD2 may be the D gene (5 bases each). This CDR3 comprises 12 residues. V was cut by 4 bases and J by 13 bases, with 15 bases left in between. CDR1 and CDR2 from the germline V gene are SGHRS and YFSETQ. CDR3 protein: CASSRDQNLQFF. CDR3 nucleotide sequence: TGCGCCAGCAGCCGGGACCAAAATCTACAGTTCTTC.

The chain is built from TRBV4-2 and TRBJ1-6; D is undetermined. Germline V CDR1 and CDR2: LGHNA, YNFKEQ. V lost 4 bases, J lost 0 bases, and 16 bases lay in between. There are 18 residues in the CDR3. CDR3 sequence: CASSRETLPSSYNSPLHF. The CDR3 bases are TGTGCCAGCAGCCGAGAGACACTTCCCAGCTCCTATAATTCACCCCTCCACTTT.

J is TRBJ1-1 and V is TRBV12-5; D ambiguous. V lost 1 base and J lost 1, with 13 bases in between. The CDR3 has 16 residues. From germline, CDR1 is LGHNT and CDR2 FRNRAP. The DNA for the CDR3 is TGTGCTAGTGGTTTGGCCCTGACAAATGGGAACACTGAAGCTTTCTTT. Protein sequence: CASGLALTNGNTEAFF.

The chain combines TRBV13 with TRBJ1-3; a possible D gene is TRBD1 (5 bases). From germline, CDR1 is PRHDT and CDR2 FYEKMQ (reference sequence). Trimming took 0 bases from V and 4 from J, leaving 7 bases between them. The CDR3 contains 14 residues. The CDR3 spells CASSLGTDGNTIYF. The DNA of the CDR3 is TGTGCCAGCAGCTTAGGGACAGACGGAAACACCATATATTTT.

The CDR3 DNA reads TGCAGCGTTATTTCTCGTCGGGGAACTGACGAGCAGTACTTC. It is translated as CSVISRRGTDEQYF. This chain joins TRBV29-1 and TRBJ2-7, with D possibly matching TRBD2 (5 bases). CDR3 length equals 14 residues. Germline V gene data show CDR1 as SQVTM and CDR2 as ANQGSEA. Trimming pared 5 bases from V and 5 bases from J, leaving 19 bases between.

V is TRBV7-2 and J is TRBJ1-5; D is unclear. CDR1 and CDR2 (germline): SGHTA, FQGNSA. The V end was cut by 4 bases, the J end by 0 bases, with 16 bases between. This CDR3 contains 17 residues. CDR3 in DNA: TGTGCCAGCAGCTCCACTTTTGTGGGGTATAGCAATCAGCCCCAGCATTTT. Its translation is CASSSTFVGYSNQPQHF. Full variable domain (rest looked up from reference TRBV7-2 and TRBJ1-5): GAGVSQSPSNKVTEKGKDVELRCDPISGHTALYWYRQSLGQGLEFLIYFQGNSAPDKSGLPSDRFSAERTGGSVSTLTIQRTQQEDSAVYLCASSSTFVGYSNQPQHFGDGTRLSIL.

The rearrangement uses TRBV7-2 and TRBJ1-4, with D perhaps TRBD1 (6 bases). Per the germline V gene, CDR1 is SGHTA and CDR2 is FQGNSA. V was shortened by 2 bases and J by 7 bases, with 26 bases between the two germline ends. The CDR3 covers 19 residues. This chain's CDR3 is CASSLPGHPRTEPGEKLFF. The DNA of the CDR3 is TGTGCCAGCAGCTTACCGGGACACCCGAGAACCGAACCAGGTGAAAAACTGTTTTTT.

This chain connects TRBV5-1 to TRBJ2-7, with D perhaps TRBD1 (5 bases). V was cut by 0 bases and J by 2 bases, with 9 bases left in between. This CDR3 region has 14 residues. The germline V gene encodes CDR1 SGHRS and CDR2 YFSETQ. The CDR3 coding sequence is TGCGCCAGCAGCTTGGGGGGCAGTACCTACGAGCAGTACTTC. Protein product: CASSLGGSTYEQYF.

This clone came up once. The chain joins TRBV4-3 to TRBJ1-6, with 8 nucleotides matching TRBD1. With 3 bases clipped from V and 7 bases from J, the junction kept 8 bases outside the gene matches. This CDR3 contains 16 residues. From germline, CDR1 is LGHNA and CDR2 YSLEER. As DNA, the CDR3 is TGCGCCAGCAGCCACTCTGGACAGGGCGGGAATTCACCCCTCCACTTT. Its protein product is CASSHSGQGGNSPLHF.

The V gene is TRBV2, the J gene TRBJ1-6, with TRBD1 matching 9 bases. CDR1 and CDR2 (germline): SNHLY, FYNNEI. Trimming at V came to 3 bases and at J to 7 bases, leaving 4 bases not matched to a gene. The CDR3 spans 15 residues. The CDR3 spells CASSELTGGNSPLHF. CDR3 DNA sequence: TGTGCCAGCAGTGAGCTGACAGGGGGGAATTCACCCCTCCACTTT.